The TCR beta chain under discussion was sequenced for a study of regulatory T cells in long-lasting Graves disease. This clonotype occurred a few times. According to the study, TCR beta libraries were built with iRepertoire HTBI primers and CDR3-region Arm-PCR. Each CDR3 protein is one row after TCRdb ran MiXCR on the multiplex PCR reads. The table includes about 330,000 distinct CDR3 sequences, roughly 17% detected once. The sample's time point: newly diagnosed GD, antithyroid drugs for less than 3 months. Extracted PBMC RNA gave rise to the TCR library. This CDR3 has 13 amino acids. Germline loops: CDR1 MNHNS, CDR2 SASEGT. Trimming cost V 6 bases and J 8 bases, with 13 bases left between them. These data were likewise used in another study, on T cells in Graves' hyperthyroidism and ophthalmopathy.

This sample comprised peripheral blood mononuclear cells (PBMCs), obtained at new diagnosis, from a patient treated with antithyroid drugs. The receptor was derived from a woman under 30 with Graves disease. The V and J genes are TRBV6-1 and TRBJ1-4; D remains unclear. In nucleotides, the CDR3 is TGTGCCAGCAGACCCACAAATTTCGAAAAACTGTTTTTT. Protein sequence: CASRPTNFEKLFF.